This TCR beta chain was identified in a study of T-cell reconstitution after alpha-beta-depleted transplantation in children. J lost 7 bases, V lost 1 base, and 7 bases had no gene match. This CDR3 contains 13 residues. Germline V lookup: CDR1 DFQATT, CDR2 SNEGSKA (reference sequence). Unique molecular identifiers were used in preparing the TCRbeta library. TCRdb reprocessed the PCR reads via MiXCR and lists one record per CDR3 protein. The sample lists a few hundred thousand distinct CDR3 sequences, 13% occurring once. The chain has TRBV20-1 and TRBJ2-7; TRBD2 agrees at 7 bases. The material was PBMCs, obtained from the stem cell graft. This TCR was sampled from a human donor who donated a stem cell graft to a child with Fanconi anemia. The CDR3 DNA follows: TGCAGTGCTAGAGTGGTAGCGGGCGGGGAGCAGTACTTC. The encoded protein is CSARVVAGGEQYF.